This entry lists 10 T cell receptor beta chains sequenced from one sample in a study of cytomegalovirus exposure and HLA in healthy donors. Vbeta (60) and Jbeta (13) primers were used in the PCR. TCRdb's copy holds only in-frame clones and misses some; the assay was immunoSEQ multiplex PCR. This sample contains about 46,000 clones. The sample consisted of PBMCs. Receptors originate from a woman aged 35 to 49 in good health and CMV-seronegative.

V and J are TRBV7-3 and TRBJ2-1; 11 bases map to TRBD2. The CDR3 is 16 amino acids. Germline lookup yields CDR1 SGHTA and CDR2 FQGTGA. V shed 5 bases, J shed 4 bases, and the junction held 7 bases outside the gene matches. This CDR3 is CASSMGLAAPYNEQFF. In DNA form, the CDR3 reads TGTGCCAGCAGCATGGGACTAGCGGCCCCTTACAATGAGCAGTTCTTC.

J is TRBJ1-5 and V is TRBV28; 10 positions match TRBD1. CDR1 is MDHEN and CDR2 is SYDVKM in the germline V gene. This CDR3 has 18 residues. The ends lost 3 bases at V and 1 base at J; junction bases unmatched: 9. For the CDR3, the DNA is TGTGCCAGCAGTTTTCTGGACAGGGGGAAGAGGAGCAATCAGCCCCAGCATTTT. This translates into CASSFLDRGKRSNQPQHF.

J is TRBJ2-5 and V is TRBV5-1, with TRBD2 matching over 15 bases. CDR3 length equals 18 residues. Germline values: CDR1 SGHRS, CDR2 YFSETQ. Trimming at V came to 3 bases and at J to 0 bases, leaving 6 bases not matched to a gene. The CDR3 sequence is CASSCRGLAGGNQETQYF. CDR3 bases: TGCGCCAGCAGCTGCCGGGGACTAGCGGGGGGCAACCAAGAGACCCAGTACTTC.

The chain uses TRBV28 and TRBJ2-7; perhaps TRBD2 as D (5 bases). V shed 3 bases and J shed 6 bases, with 15 bases lying between them. Germline V lookup: CDR1 MDHEN, CDR2 SYDVKM. The CDR3 length is 14 residues. The CDR3 protein is CASSLVGVRGEQYF. The CDR3 DNA reads as TGTGCCAGCAGTTTGGTTGGCGTTCGGGGCGAGCAGTACTTC.

The chain has TRBV12-2 and TRBJ1-5; the table names TRBD1, a call not compared with the DNA. TRBV12-2 is described as a pseudogene. CDR3 size: 15 residues. The CDR3 loop reads CASRLAGTGDQPQHF. CDR3 DNA: TGTGCAAGTCGCTTAGCCGGGACAGGGGATCAGCCCCAGCATTTT.

This chain joins TRBV18 and TRBJ2-2; 10 bases agree with TRBD2. Germline V gene data show CDR1 as KGHSH and CDR2 as LQKENI. This CDR3 has 16 residues. V shed 3 bases and J 3 bases; nucleotides not matched to a gene: 4. The CDR3 sequence is CASSPALAGYTGELFF. In DNA, the CDR3 is TGTGCCAGCTCACCGGCACTAGCGGGATACACCGGGGAGCTGTTTTTT.

This chain links TRBV20-1 with TRBJ1-3, with unresolved D. Germline V gives CDR1 DFQATT, CDR2 SNEGSKA (reference sequence). This CDR3 is 10 amino acids long. Trimming cost V 5 bases and J 7 bases, with 6 bases left between them. CDR3 region: CSALENTIYF. CDR3 coding DNA: TGCAGTGCTCTCGAGAACACCATATATTTT.

The chain uses TRBV7-9 and TRBJ2-7; 8 bases fit TRBD2. The CDR3 is 14 residues long. Germline lookup yields CDR1 SEHNR and CDR2 FQNEAQ (reference sequence). V shed 7 bases and J 2 bases; nucleotides not matched to a gene: 7. CDR3 sequence reads: CASNLGLGPYEQYF. CDR3 coding DNA: TGTGCCAGCAACTTGGGACTAGGCCCCTACGAGCAGTACTTC.

The chain couples TRBV2 to TRBJ2-3; D uncertain. V lost 11 bases and J lost 0, with 9 bases in between. The CDR3 loop spans 12 amino acids. CDR1 and CDR2 from the germline V gene are SNHLY and FYNNEI. CDR3 coding DNA: TGTGCCTGCGGTACTAGCACAGATACGCAGTATTTT. This codes for CACGTSTDTQYF.

The genes are TRBV7-9 and TRBJ2-5; 8 nucleotides agree with TRBD1. This CDR3 is 13 amino acids long. The V segment lost 3 bases and the J segment 4 bases; nucleotides outside the gene matches: 1. Germline CDR1 SEHNR, CDR2 FQNEAQ (reference sequence). CDR3 bases: TGTGCCAGCAGCTTGGACAGGGTAGAGACCCAGTACTTC. This codes for CASSLDRVETQYF. The full variable domain, its missing parts supplied by reference TRBV7-9 and TRBJ2-5, is DTGVSQNPRHKITKRGQNVTFRCDPISEHNRLYWYRQTLGQGPEFLTYFQNEAQLEKSRLLSDRFSAERPKGSFSTLEIQRTEQGDSAMYLCASSLDRVETQYFGPGTRLLVL.